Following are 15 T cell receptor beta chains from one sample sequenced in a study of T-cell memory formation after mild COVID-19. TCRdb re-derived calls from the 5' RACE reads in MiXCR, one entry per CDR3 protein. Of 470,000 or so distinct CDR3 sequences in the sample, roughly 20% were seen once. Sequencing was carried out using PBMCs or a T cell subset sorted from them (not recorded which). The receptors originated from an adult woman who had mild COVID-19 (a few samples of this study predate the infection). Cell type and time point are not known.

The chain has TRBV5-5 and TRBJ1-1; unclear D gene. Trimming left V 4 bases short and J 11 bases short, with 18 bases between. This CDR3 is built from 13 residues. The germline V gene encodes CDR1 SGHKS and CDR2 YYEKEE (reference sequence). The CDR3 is CASSPGGVVPAFF. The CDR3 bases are TGTGCCAGCAGCCCGGGTGGTGTCGTTCCCGCTTTCTTT.

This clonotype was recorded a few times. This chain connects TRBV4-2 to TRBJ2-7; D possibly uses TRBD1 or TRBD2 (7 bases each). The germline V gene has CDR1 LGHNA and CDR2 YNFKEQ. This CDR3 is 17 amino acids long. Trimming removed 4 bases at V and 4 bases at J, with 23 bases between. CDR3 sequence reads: CASSLDRTSLGWYEQYF. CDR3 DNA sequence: TGTGCCAGCAGCCTGGACAGGACTAGTTTGGGATGGTACGAGCAGTACTTC.

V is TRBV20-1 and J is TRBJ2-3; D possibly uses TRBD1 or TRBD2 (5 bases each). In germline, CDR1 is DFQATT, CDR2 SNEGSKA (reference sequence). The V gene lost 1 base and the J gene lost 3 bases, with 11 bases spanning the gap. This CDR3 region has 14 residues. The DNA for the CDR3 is TGCAGTGCTAGAGGTTGGGGGAGTACAGATACGCAGTATTTT. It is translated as CSARGWGSTDTQYF.

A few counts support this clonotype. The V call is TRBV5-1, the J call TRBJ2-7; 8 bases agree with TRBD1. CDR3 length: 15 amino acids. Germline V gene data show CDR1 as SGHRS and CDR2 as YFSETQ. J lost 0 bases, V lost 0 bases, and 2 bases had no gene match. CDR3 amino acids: CASSLEQGASYEQYF. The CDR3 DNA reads TGCGCCAGCAGCTTGGAGCAGGGGGCCTCCTACGAGCAGTACTTC.

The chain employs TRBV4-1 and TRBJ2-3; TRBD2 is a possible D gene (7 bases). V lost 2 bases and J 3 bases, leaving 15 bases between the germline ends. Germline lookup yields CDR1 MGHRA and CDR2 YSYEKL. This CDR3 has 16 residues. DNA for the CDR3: TGCGCCAGCAGCCAATATGGGGGGGCCACGACAGATACGCAGTATTTT. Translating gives CASSQYGGATTDTQYF.

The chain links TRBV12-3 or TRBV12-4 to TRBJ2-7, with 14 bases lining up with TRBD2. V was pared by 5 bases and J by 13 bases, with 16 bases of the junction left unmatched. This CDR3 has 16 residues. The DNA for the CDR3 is TGTGCCAGCAGTACGACGCCGGGACTAGCGGGGGTTGTGAGATACTTC. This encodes CASSTTPGLAGVVRYF.

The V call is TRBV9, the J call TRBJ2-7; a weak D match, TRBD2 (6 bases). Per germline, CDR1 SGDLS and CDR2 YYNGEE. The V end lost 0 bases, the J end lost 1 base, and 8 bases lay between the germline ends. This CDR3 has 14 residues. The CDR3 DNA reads TGTGCCAGCAGCGTAGATGGGGGGTCCTACGAGCAGTACTTC. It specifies CASSVDGGSYEQYF.

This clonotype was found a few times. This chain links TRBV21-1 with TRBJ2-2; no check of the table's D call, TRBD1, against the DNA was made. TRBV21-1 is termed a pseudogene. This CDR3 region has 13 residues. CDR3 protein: CASSKTGGGELFF. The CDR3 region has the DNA TGTGCCAGCAGCAAGACAGGGGGTGGGGAGCTGTTTTTT.

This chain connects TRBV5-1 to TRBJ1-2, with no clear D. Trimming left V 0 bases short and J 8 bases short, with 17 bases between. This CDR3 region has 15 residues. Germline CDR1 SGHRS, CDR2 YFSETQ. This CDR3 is CASSLETTLVSGYTF. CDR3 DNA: TGCGCCAGCAGCTTGGAGACAACCCTCGTTAGCGGCTACACCTTC.

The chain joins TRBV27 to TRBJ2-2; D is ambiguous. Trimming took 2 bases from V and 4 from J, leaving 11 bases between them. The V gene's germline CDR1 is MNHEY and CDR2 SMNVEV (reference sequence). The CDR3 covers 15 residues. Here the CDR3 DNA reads TGTGCCAGCAGTTTAATGGGCCCGGGCACCGGGGAGCTGTTTTTT. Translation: CASSLMGPGTGELFF.

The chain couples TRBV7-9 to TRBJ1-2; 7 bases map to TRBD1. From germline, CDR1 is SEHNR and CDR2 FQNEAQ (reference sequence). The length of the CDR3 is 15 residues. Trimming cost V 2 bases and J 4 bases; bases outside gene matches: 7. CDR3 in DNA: TGTGCCAGCAGCTTAACTCAGACAGGGAGCTATGGCTACACCTTC. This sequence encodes CASSLTQTGSYGYTF. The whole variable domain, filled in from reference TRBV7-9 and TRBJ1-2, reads DTGVSQNPRHKITKRGQNVTFRCDPISEHNRLYWYRQTLGQGPEFLTYFQNEAQLEKSRLLSDRFSAERPKGSFSTLEIQRTEQGDSAMYLCASSLTQTGSYGYTFGSGTRLTVV.

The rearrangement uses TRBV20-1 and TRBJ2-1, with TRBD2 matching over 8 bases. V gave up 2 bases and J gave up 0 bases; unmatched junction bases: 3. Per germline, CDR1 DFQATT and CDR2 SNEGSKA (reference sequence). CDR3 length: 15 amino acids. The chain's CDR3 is CSARSGTSSYNEQFF. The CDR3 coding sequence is TGCAGTGCTAGATCCGGGACTAGCTCCTACAATGAGCAGTTCTTC.

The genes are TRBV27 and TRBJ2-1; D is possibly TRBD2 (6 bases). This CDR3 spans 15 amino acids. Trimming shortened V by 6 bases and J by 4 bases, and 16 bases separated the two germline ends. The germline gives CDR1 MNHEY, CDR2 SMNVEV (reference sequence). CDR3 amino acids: CASSTQPGEYNEQFF. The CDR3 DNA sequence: TGTGCCAGCAGCACCCAACCGGGGGAATACAATGAGCAGTTCTTC.

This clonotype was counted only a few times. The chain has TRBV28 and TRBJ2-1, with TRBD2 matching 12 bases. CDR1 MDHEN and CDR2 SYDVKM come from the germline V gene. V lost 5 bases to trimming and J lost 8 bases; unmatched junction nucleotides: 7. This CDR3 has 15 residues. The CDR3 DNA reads TGTGCCAGCAGTGATACTAGCGGGAGGCCCTATGAGCAGTTCTTC. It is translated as CASSDTSGRPYEQFF.

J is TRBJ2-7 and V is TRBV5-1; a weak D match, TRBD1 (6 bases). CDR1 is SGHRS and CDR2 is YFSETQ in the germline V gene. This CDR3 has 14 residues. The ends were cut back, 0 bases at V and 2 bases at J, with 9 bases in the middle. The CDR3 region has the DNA TGCGCCAGCAGCTTGGTAGCAGGGGCCTACGAGCAGTACTTC. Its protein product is CASSLVAGAYEQYF. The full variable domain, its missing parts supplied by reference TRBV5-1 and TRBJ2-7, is KAGVTQTPRYLIKTRGQQVTLSCSPISGHRSVSWYQQTPGQGLQFLFEYFSETQRNKGNFPGRFSGRQFSNSRSEMNVSTLELGDSALYLCASSLVAGAYEQYFGPGTRLTVT.